The clone carrying this TCR beta chain has just a few counts. Its antigen remains unidentified. The data stem from a study of beta chain features in type 1 diabetes. The overall study: Taken together, all samples contributed approximately 110 million examined sorted cells.

Study-level results: TCRB CDR3s from Type 1 diabetes patients were moderately but significantly shorter in all four CD4+ subsets.

Germline V gives CDR1 SNHLY, CDR2 FYNNEI. V gave up 3 bases and J gave up 2 bases, with 11 bases separating them. CDR3 length equals 14 residues. Investigators reverse transcribed all isolated RNA, so they sequenced expressed TCRB transcripts. This table comes from immunoSEQ multiplex PCR, and its TCRdb copy is limited to in-frame clones, with some not included. The table shows 93,000 or so clones, with 28% occurring only once. The chain combines TRBV2 with TRBJ2-7, with D hard to call. The sample consisted of central memory CD4+ T cells from blood. The TCR comes from a woman aged 18-35 years with type 1 diabetes. The CDR3 DNA follows: TGTGCCAGCAGTGAGAATGAGATGACCTACGAGCAGTACTTC. This sequence encodes CASSENEMTYEQYF.